Described below is a single T cell receptor beta chain sequence and its context. Its target antigen remains unknown. Base qualities were left out, and no much larger clone turns up one base away. These data come from a study of response to subunit inactivated influenza vaccine (dated by TCRdb to the late 2010s). Regarding the research as a whole: To follow how T cells responded to a trivalent subunit inactivated influenza vaccine, the researchers relied on deep quantitative profiling of the T cell receptor repertoire.

The library was made by RT-PCR. Sequencing took place on an Illumina HiSeq 2500. TCRdb took the public reads, trimmed them with fastp at Q25, ran MiXCR for clone calling and kept in-frame beta chains. Entries are consolidated by CDR3 protein sequence, retaining the most common genes and DNA. The sample table lists hundreds of thousands of distinct CDR3 sequences, 21% of them with a count of one. 10% of the sample goes to the ten largest clones. The CDR3 measures 15 amino acids from cysteine to phenylalanine. Only the CDR3 DNA is retained, 45 bases long and in frame from the first base. V sheds 6 bases and J sheds 6 bases, leaving 18 bases between their ends. What the authors observed across the whole study: The authors proposed that each seasonal influenza vaccination may bring in only a limited number of new T cells.

Rearrangement joined TRBV12-3 or TRBV12-4 to TRBJ2-1; no D gene call is confident. The origin of this receptor is a man between 50 and 70 years old who received an inactivated influenza vaccine. Donor details come from another sample of the same person, matched by shared clones. Specimen: PBMCs from blood, collected about 19 months after vaccination. The nucleotides are TGTGCCAGCAGCCTAAACCCCCCGACCCGCAATGAGCAGTTCTTC. Translated, it reads CASSLNPPTRNEQFF.